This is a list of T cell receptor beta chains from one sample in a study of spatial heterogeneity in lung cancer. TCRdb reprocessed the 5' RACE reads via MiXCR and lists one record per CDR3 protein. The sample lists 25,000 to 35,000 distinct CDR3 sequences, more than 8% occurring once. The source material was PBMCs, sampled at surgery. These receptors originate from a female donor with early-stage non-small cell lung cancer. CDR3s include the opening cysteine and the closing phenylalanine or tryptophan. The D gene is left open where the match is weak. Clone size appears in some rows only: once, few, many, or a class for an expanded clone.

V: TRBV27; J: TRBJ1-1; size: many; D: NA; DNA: TGTGCCAGCAGTTTTGGGCAGCAGAACACTGAAGCTTTCTTT; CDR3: CASSFGQQNTEAFF
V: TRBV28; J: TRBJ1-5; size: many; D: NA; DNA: TGTGCCAGCAGGCAAATCTATAGCAATCAGCCCCAGCATTTT; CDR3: CASRQIYSNQPQHF
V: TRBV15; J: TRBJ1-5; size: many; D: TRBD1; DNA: TGTGCCACCAGCAGAGGAACAGGGGAGCATCAGCCCCAGCATTTT; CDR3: CATSRGTGEHQPQHF
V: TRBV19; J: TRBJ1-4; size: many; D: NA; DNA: TGTGCCAGTAGTATAGGCATGACTTACACCTATGAAAAACTGTTTTTT; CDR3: CASSIGMTYTYEKLFF
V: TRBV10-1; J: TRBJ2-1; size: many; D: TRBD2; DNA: TGCGCCAGCAGTACCGGGACTAGCGGGTTTAATGAGCAGTTCTTC; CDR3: CASSTGTSGFNEQFF
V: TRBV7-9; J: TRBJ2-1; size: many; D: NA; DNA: TGTGCCAGCCTGAGGGATAGCTCCTACAATGAGCAGTTCTTC; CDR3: CASLRDSSYNEQFF
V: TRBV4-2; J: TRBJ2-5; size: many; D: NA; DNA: TGTGCCAGCAGCGGCACGCCGGGGGCCCAAGAGACCCAGTACTTC; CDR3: CASSGTPGAQETQYF
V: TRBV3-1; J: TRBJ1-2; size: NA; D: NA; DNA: TGTGCCAGCAGCCGGACAAGCTATGGCTACACCTTC; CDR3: CASSRTSYGYTF
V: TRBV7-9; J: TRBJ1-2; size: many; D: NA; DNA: TGTGCCAGCAGCAAAGGGACCGCTTATGGCTACACCTTC; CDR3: CASSKGTAYGYTF
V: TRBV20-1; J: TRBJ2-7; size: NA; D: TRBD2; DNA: TGCAGTGCTAGAGATAGAGGCGGGAGAAGCTACGAGCAGTACTTC; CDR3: CSARDRGGRSYEQYF
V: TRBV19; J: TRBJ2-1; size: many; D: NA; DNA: TGTGCCAGTAGTATCCAGGGGGGCTACAATGAGCAGTTCTTC; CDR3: CASSIQGGYNEQFF
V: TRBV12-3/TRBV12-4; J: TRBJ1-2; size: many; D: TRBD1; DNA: TGTGCCAGCAGTATTCCGGGACAGACAGGCTACACCTTC; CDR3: CASSIPGQTGYTF
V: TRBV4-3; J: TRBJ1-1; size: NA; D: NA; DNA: TGCGCCAGCAGCGAGACCGTGAACACTGAAGCTTTCTTT; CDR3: CASSETVNTEAFF
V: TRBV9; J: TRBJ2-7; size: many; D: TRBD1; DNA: TGTGCCAGCAGCGTAGGACAGGGAGTCTACGAGCAGTACTTC; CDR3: CASSVGQGVYEQYF
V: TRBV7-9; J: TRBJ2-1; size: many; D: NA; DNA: TGTGCCAGCAGCTTGTTTGTGGGAGCGAGAAGCTCCTACAATGAGCAGTTCTTC; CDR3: CASSLFVGARSSYNEQFF
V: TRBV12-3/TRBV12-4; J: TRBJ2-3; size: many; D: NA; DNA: TGTGCCAGCAGTCCGTCCCCGTGGGCGCAGTATTTT; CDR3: CASSPSPWAQYF
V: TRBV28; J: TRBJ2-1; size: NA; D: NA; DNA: TGTGCCAGCAGTTTTTGGGCTGCCAGGGACAATGAGCAGTTCTTC; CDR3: CASSFWAARDNEQFF
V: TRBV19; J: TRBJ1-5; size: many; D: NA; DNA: TGTGCCAGCGAGGACAGATTTGGCAATCAGCCCCAGCATTTT; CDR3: CASEDRFGNQPQHF